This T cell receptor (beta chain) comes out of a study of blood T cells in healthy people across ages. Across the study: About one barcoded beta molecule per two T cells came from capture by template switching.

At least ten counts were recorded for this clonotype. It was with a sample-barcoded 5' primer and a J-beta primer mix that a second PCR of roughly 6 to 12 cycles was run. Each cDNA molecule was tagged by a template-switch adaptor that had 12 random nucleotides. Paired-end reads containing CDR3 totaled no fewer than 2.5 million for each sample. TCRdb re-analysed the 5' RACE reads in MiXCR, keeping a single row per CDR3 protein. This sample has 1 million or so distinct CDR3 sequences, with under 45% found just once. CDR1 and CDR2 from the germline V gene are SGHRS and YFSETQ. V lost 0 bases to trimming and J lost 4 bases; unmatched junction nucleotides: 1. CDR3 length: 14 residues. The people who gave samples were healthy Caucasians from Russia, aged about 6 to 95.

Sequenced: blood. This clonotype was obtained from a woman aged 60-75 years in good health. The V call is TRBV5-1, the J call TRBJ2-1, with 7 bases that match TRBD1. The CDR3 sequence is CASSLGQGYNEQFF. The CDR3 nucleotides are TGCGCCAGCAGCTTGGGACAGGGTTACAATGAGCAGTTCTTC.